The 14 T cell receptor beta chains below all came from one sample that was sequenced in a study of graft-versus-host responses after intestinal transplantation. TCRdb keeps only in-frame clones here, not all; method: immunoSEQ multiplex PCR. The sample includes fewer than 15,000 clones, about two thirds seen only once; the top ten take around 9%. Graft samples were processed, releasing intraepithelial and lamina propria lymphocytes. The input for sequencing was ileum tissue, taken approximately 700 days after intestinal transplantation. The receptors derive from a human patient who received an intestinal transplant, so some T cells may come from the graft donor.

The genes are TRBV30 and TRBJ1-2, with TRBD1 as a possible D gene (6 bases). Per the germline V gene, CDR1 is GTSNPN and CDR2 is SVGIG (reference sequence). Trimming removed 2 bases from V and 4 bases from J, with 14 bases in between. The CDR3 contains 14 residues. CDR3 in amino acids: CAWSFAGQLYGYTF. Written as DNA, the CDR3 is TGTGCCTGGAGTTTTGCCGGACAGCTCTATGGCTACACCTTC.

The chain has TRBV6-5 and TRBJ2-1; 8 nucleotides match TRBD2. The CDR3 runs to 15 residues. With 5 bases clipped from V and 3 bases from J, the junction kept 6 bases outside the gene matches. Germline values: CDR1 MNHEY, CDR2 SVGAGI. CDR3 in amino acids: CASSTPGLGYNEQFF. CDR3 nucleotides: TGTGCCAGCAGTACGCCGGGACTAGGCTACAATGAGCAGTTCTTC.

This chain connects TRBV6-6 to TRBJ1-4, with 7 bases that match TRBD1. The germline V gene has CDR1 MNHNY and CDR2 SVGAGI (reference sequence). The CDR3 runs 15 residues. Trimming at V came to 5 bases and at J to 0 bases, leaving 3 bases not matched to a gene. CDR3 bases: TGTGCCAGCAGTAGAGGGACAGCAACTAATGAAAAACTGTTTTTT. Protein sequence: CASSRGTATNEKLFF.

The genes are TRBV19 and TRBJ2-6; possible D gene TRBD1, 6 bases. The germline V and J ends were trimmed by 3 bases and 2 bases, with 14 bases remaining between them. The germline gives CDR1 LNHDA, CDR2 SQIVND (reference sequence). This CDR3 is built from 17 residues. This CDR3 is CASSMWGQSAGANVLTF. The CDR3 bases are TGTGCCAGTAGTATGTGGGGGCAATCGGCTGGGGCCAACGTCCTGACTTTC.

The chain couples TRBV4-1 to TRBJ2-3; 14 bases align to TRBD2. The CDR3 spans 16 residues. The junction had 5 bases not matched to a gene; V was cut back by 5 bases and J by 4 bases. Germline V gene sequence: CDR1 MGHRA, CDR2 YSYEKL. CDR3 in DNA: TGCGCCAGCAGCAAACCGACTAGCGGGGGGGCAGATACGCAGTATTTT. This encodes CASSKPTSGGADTQYF.

This clone occurred a few times. The chain employs TRBV9 and TRBJ2-1; 7 bases match TRBD1. This CDR3 is 16 amino acids long. CDR1 SGDLS and CDR2 YYNGEE come from the germline V gene. V trimming: 0 bases; J trimming: 5 bases; junction bases outside the gene matches: 8. The CDR3 protein is CASSVVPGQENNEQFF. The CDR3 coding sequence is TGTGCCAGCAGCGTAGTACCAGGACAGGAGAACAATGAGCAGTTCTTC. The full variable domain, with the rest looked up from reference TRBV9 and TRBJ2-1, is DSGVTQTPKHLITATGQRVTLRCSPRSGDLSVYWYQQSLDQGLQFLIQYYNGEERAKGNILERFSAQQFPDLHSELNLSSLELGDSALYFCASSVVPGQENNEQFFGPGTRLTVL.

This clone is deemed medium-sized. The V gene is TRBV6-5, the J gene TRBJ2-1, with D perhaps TRBD2 (6 bases). Trimming took off 0 bases at V and 8 bases at J, with 14 bases between the two ends. The CDR3 spans 15 residues. Germline V gives CDR1 MNHEY, CDR2 SVGAGI. The CDR3 loop is CASSYSSWRGDEQFF. CDR3 DNA: TGTGCCAGCAGTTACTCGAGTTGGCGGGGCGATGAGCAGTTCTTC.

This clone has only a few counts. The V call is TRBV7-2, the J call TRBJ2-3; D not certain. The germline V gene encodes CDR1 SGHTA and CDR2 FQGNSA. V lost 1 base, J lost 4 bases, and 12 bases lay in between. The CDR3 sequence is 15 residues long. In nucleotides, the CDR3 is TGTGCCAGCAGCTTAGGCCCGTCTAGGCCAGATACGCAGTATTTT. The encoded protein is CASSLGPSRPDTQYF. The full variable domain, in which reference TRBV7-2 and TRBJ2-3 provide the parts outside the CDR3, is GAGVSQSPSNKVTEKGKDVELRCDPISGHTALYWYRQSLGQGLEFLIYFQGNSAPDKSGLPSDRFSAERTGGSVSTLTIQRTQQEDSAVYLCASSLGPSRPDTQYFGPGTRLTVL.

This chain uses TRBV7-9 with TRBJ2-1; the D gene is possibly TRBD2 (7 bases). The V gene's germline CDR1 is SEHNR and CDR2 FQNEAQ (reference sequence). The CDR3 loop spans 15 amino acids. V dropped 8 bases and J dropped 3 bases, with 17 bases sitting between them. The CDR3 here is CASGSRGALYNEQFF. CDR3 nucleotides: TGTGCCAGCGGCAGTCGGGGGGCACTCTACAATGAGCAGTTCTTC.

This clone appeared a few times. This chain uses TRBV23-1 with TRBJ1-6; D is perhaps TRBD1 (6 bases). TRBV23-1 belongs to the ORF category, with a function that is uncertain. V lost 2 bases, J lost 9 bases, and 14 bases lay in between. This CDR3 has 15 amino acids. In DNA form, the CDR3 reads TGCGCCAGCAGTCAAATCAGGGGTGATATTTCACCCCTCCACTTT. This sequence encodes CASSQIRGDISPLHF.

This chain connects TRBV4-3 to TRBJ2-1; 10 nucleotides align to TRBD2. The CDR3 sequence is 18 residues long. The junction had 14 bases not matched to a gene; V was cut back by 1 base and J by 8 bases. Germline loops: CDR1 LGHNA, CDR2 YSLEER. This CDR3 is CASSQGPAGSGGADEQFF. The CDR3 DNA reads TGCGCCAGCAGCCAAGGTCCGGCGGGGAGCGGGGGGGCCGATGAGCAGTTCTTC.

The chain carries TRBV4-3 and TRBJ2-1, with a weak D call TRBD2 (6 bases). Trimming cost V 1 base and J 4 bases, with 17 bases left between them. The CDR3 sequence is 17 residues long. Germline V CDR1 and CDR2: LGHNA, YSLEER. The CDR3 DNA reads TGCGCCAGCAGCCAAGTGACCGGGGGAGCCATTTACAATGAGCAGTTCTTC. Amino acids: CASSQVTGGAIYNEQFF.

The V and J genes are TRBV27 and TRBJ1-2; TRBD1 matches 9 bases. V lost 6 bases and J lost 5; bases outside the gene matches: 4. The CDR3 contains 13 residues. CDR1 and CDR2 (germline): MNHEY, SMNVEV (reference sequence). CDR3 nucleotide sequence: TGTGCCAGCAGGCCGACAGGGGGGTATGGCTACACCTTC. The encoded protein is CASRPTGGYGYTF.

A word on this clone: Other DNA sequences from this sample encode an identical CDR3 as well. The chain employs TRBV4-3 and TRBJ1-4; D is unresolved. In germline, CDR1 is LGHNA, CDR2 YSLEER. CDR3 length: 16 residues. The V end lost 0 bases, the J end lost 2 bases, and 10 bases lay between the germline ends. Here the CDR3 DNA reads TGCGCCAGCAGCCAAGAAACGGGGTTCACTAATGAAAAACTGTTTTTT. Amino acid sequence: CASSQETGFTNEKLFF.